These 18 T cell receptor beta chains came from one sample sequenced in a study of PD-L1 blockade in urothelial cancer. Time point: peripheral blood 6 weeks after treatment start. TCRdb's table, derived via immunoSEQ multiplex PCR, lists solely in-frame clones and lacks some. The profile shows 40,000 to 50,000 clones, 75% to 90% of them singletons. The source material was PBMCs, sampled around atezolizumab (anti-PD-L1) treatment. Receptors originate from a man in his fifties or sixties with urothelial cancer.

The V call is TRBV18, the J call TRBJ1-1; D gene unclear. The CDR3 length is 16 residues. The V gene's germline CDR1 is KGHSH and CDR2 LQKENI. V was clipped by 5 bases and J by 1 base, with 17 bases between them. The CDR3 DNA sequence: TGTGCCAGCTCAATTCAGGCGATCGAGGGGAACACTGAAGCTTTCTTT. This sequence encodes CASSIQAIEGNTEAFF.

This chain uses TRBV7-9 with TRBJ2-7, with D tentatively TRBD2 (6 bases). The CDR3 is 12 residues long. The ends were cut back, 3 bases at V and 6 bases at J, with 9 bases in the middle. CDR1 and CDR2 from the germline V gene are SEHNR and FQNEAQ (reference sequence). DNA for the CDR3: TGTGCCAGCAGCTTCACGGGGGTCGAGCAGTACTTC. The encoded protein is CASSFTGVEQYF.

The V gene is TRBV6-1, the J gene TRBJ2-3, with D tentatively TRBD2 (6 bases). In germline, CDR1 is MNHNS, CDR2 SASEGT. The V end was cut by 2 bases, the J end by 6 bases, with 9 bases between. This CDR3 has 13 amino acids. The CDR3 here is CASSEIREDTQYF. CDR3 nucleotide sequence: TGTGCCAGCAGTGAAATCCGGGAGGATACGCAGTATTTT.

The chain joins TRBV28 to TRBJ2-4, with 7 nucleotides matching TRBD1. Germline V gene lookup returns CDR1 MDHEN and CDR2 SYDVKM. The CDR3 loop spans 13 amino acids. J lost 10 bases, V lost 8 bases, and 11 bases had no gene match. Written as DNA, the CDR3 is TGTGCCAGCCGGGACAGAGTCATGGAGATTCAGTACTTC. Amino acid sequence: CASRDRVMEIQYF.

The rearrangement joins TRBV7-2 to TRBJ2-2, with a possible D match to TRBD2 (6 bases). V lost 1 base, J lost 6 bases, and 15 bases lay in between. The CDR3 runs 16 residues. Germline loops: CDR1 SGHTA, CDR2 FQGNSA. CDR3 sequence reads: CASSLGVGLAAGELFF. The CDR3 DNA sequence: TGTGCCAGCAGCTTAGGGGTCGGGTTAGCGGCCGGGGAGCTGTTTTTT.

This chain uses TRBV12-5 with TRBJ2-1; 9 positions match TRBD2. With V trimmed by 0 bases and J by 7 bases, 4 bases remained unmatched. Germline loops: CDR1 LGHNT, CDR2 FRNRAP. The CDR3 totals 15 residues. The CDR3 DNA follows: TGTGCTAGTGGTTTGGTAATTAGCGGGGGTAATGAGCAGTTCTTC. Translated, it gives CASGLVISGGNEQFF.

This chain links TRBV27 with TRBJ2-5; TRBD1 matches at 8 bases. Germline loops: CDR1 MNHEY, CDR2 SMNVEV (reference sequence). J was trimmed by 5 bases and V by 5 bases; bases with no gene match: 16. CDR3 size: 17 residues. The CDR3 sequence: CASSPTTGVNGAETQYF. DNA for the CDR3: TGTGCCAGCAGTCCCACGACAGGGGTTAACGGAGCGGAGACCCAGTACTTC.

The rearrangement joins TRBV19 to TRBJ2-2; a weak D match, TRBD2 (5 bases). Trimming removed 6 bases from V and 0 bases from J, with 8 bases in between. CDR3 length equals 14 residues. The V gene's germline CDR1 is LNHDA and CDR2 SQIVND (reference sequence). In nucleotides, the CDR3 is TGTGCCAGTAGATGGGGAGCGAACACCGGGGAGCTGTTTTTT. Translated, it gives CASRWGANTGELFF.

This clone was seen only a few times. The rearrangement joins TRBV5-1 to TRBJ1-2, with 7 bases lining up with TRBD1. The CDR3 spans 14 residues. V lost 4 bases, J lost 2 bases, and 5 bases stayed unmatched. Per germline, CDR1 SGHRS and CDR2 YFSETQ. The CDR3 sequence: CASSLGTVNYGYTF. As DNA, the CDR3 is TGCGCCAGCAGCCTAGGGACAGTGAACTATGGCTACACCTTC.

This clone appeared a single time. The gene calls are TRBV5-8 and TRBJ1-2, with 8 nucleotides matching TRBD1. The V segment lost 4 bases and the J segment 4 bases; nucleotides outside the gene matches: 12. The CDR3 extends over 16 amino acids. CDR1 is SGHTS and CDR2 is YDEGEE in the germline V gene. This chain's CDR3 is CASSKPQGARGYGYTF. Here the CDR3 DNA reads TGTGCCAGCAGCAAACCCCAGGGGGCGCGGGGCTATGGCTACACCTTC.

The chain employs TRBV19 and TRBJ2-3; 9 bases align to TRBD2. After removal of 4 bases from V and 4 bases from J, the junction contained 6 bases not matched to a gene. Germline values: CDR1 LNHDA, CDR2 SQIVND (reference sequence). This CDR3 region has 15 residues. The CDR3 spells CASSNRAGGPDTQYF. DNA for the CDR3: TGTGCCAGTAGTAATCGGGCGGGGGGGCCAGATACGCAGTATTTT.

The J gene is TRBJ2-2, the V gene TRBV28; 7 bases map to TRBD1. The ends lost 5 bases at V and 4 bases at J; junction bases unmatched: 13. This CDR3 has 17 amino acids. CDR1 is MDHEN and CDR2 is SYDVKM in the germline V gene. This chain's CDR3 is CASSPPLGQVTTGELFF. Here the CDR3 DNA reads TGTGCCAGCAGTCCCCCCTTAGGACAGGTCACCACCGGGGAGCTGTTTTTT.

The rearrangement uses TRBV28 and TRBJ1-5; D gene ambiguous. From germline, CDR1 is MDHEN and CDR2 SYDVKM. CDR3 length: 14 amino acids. Trimming stripped 7 bases from V and 4 bases from J, with 14 bases between. Written as DNA, the CDR3 is TGTGCCAGCAAGCTTGCCTCACCTAATCAGCCCCAGCATTTT. Its translation: CASKLASPNQPQHF.

The chain joins TRBV19 to TRBJ2-5; D perhaps matches TRBD1 (5 bases). Per germline, CDR1 LNHDA and CDR2 SQIVND (reference sequence). This CDR3 is built from 14 residues. Deletions cut 2 bases from V and 5 bases from J, with 12 bases between. The CDR3 DNA sequence: TGTGCCAGTAGTATACCCAGGGTTTTGGAGACCCAGTACTTC. Translating gives CASSIPRVLETQYF.

The chain links TRBV28 to TRBJ2-7, with a weak D call TRBD2 (7 bases). The CDR3 extends over 13 amino acids. V lost 5 bases and J lost 6, with 14 bases in between. CDR1 MDHEN and CDR2 SYDVKM come from the germline V gene. The CDR3 loop is CASSPYRGAEQYF. Written as DNA, the CDR3 is TGTGCCAGCAGTCCCTACCGGGGGGCCGAGCAGTACTTC.

The V gene is TRBV4-3, the J gene TRBJ2-1; 9 bases agree with TRBD2. Trimming removed 0 bases from V and 8 bases from J; junction bases left unmatched: 26. CDR1 and CDR2 (germline): LGHNA, YSLEER. The CDR3 totals 22 residues. For the CDR3, the DNA is TGCGCCAGCAGCCAAGATGTGGGTGGGCAGGGACCCCGACTAGCGGCATTCTATGAGCAGTTCTTC. It codes for CASSQDVGGQGPRLAAFYEQFF.

The chain carries TRBV9 and TRBJ2-3; 8 bases match TRBD2. Germline CDR1 SGDLS, CDR2 YYNGEE. The CDR3 loop spans 16 amino acids. The trim removed 3 bases at V and 9 bases at J, leaving 15 bases unmatched. The CDR3 coding sequence is TGTGCCAGCAGCGCGACCCCCGGGACTAGACTCGACACGCAGTATTTT. It encodes CASSATPGTRLDTQYF.

This sequence joins TRBV29-1 and TRBJ2-5; D is perhaps TRBD2 (7 bases). CDR3 size: 15 residues. V was shortened by 5 bases and J by 0 bases, with 16 bases between the two germline ends. The V gene's germline CDR1 is SQVTM and CDR2 ANQGSEA. CDR3 in DNA: TGCAGCGTTAGTCGAGGGGGGGTACACCAAGAGACCCAGTACTTC. This gives the protein CSVSRGGVHQETQYF.